The rows below give T cell receptor beta chains drawn from one sample of a study of radiotherapy plus CTLA-4 blockade in lung cancer. Produced via immunoSEQ multiplex PCR; TCRdb's table is partial and in-frame only. This sample has 90,000 to 100,000 clones, with approximately 78% found just once. This sample comprised peripheral blood, obtained from a patient treated with radiotherapy plus ipilimumab. The receptors here all came from a human donor with non-small cell lung cancer that progressed on radiotherapy plus ipilimumab. Both conserved end residues are part of each CDR3. Fields, in order: CDR3 protein, V gene, clone size, CDR3 length, J gene. Rows give clone size only sometimes, using once, few, many, or a class for an expanded clone.

CDR3aa: CASSPYSPTTDTQYF
v_gene: TRBV28
abundance: once
len: 15
j_gene: TRBJ2-3

CDR3aa: CASSLGRGETQYF
v_gene: TRBV11-3
abundance: once
len: 13
j_gene: TRBJ2-5

CDR3aa: CASSPWTRSTEAFF
v_gene: TRBV6-5
abundance: once
len: 14
j_gene: TRBJ1-1

CDR3aa: CASRPLDNSNEQFF
v_gene: TRBV28
abundance: NA
len: 14
j_gene: TRBJ2-1

CDR3aa: CASSVSQSSYEQYF
v_gene: TRBV10-2
abundance: NA
len: 14
j_gene: TRBJ2-7

CDR3aa: CSVWTNIAPGDTQYF
v_gene: TRBV29-1
abundance: NA
len: 15
j_gene: TRBJ2-3

CDR3aa: CASRQMDRDEQYF
v_gene: TRBV5-1
abundance: NA
len: 13
j_gene: TRBJ2-7

CDR3aa: CAISDSNELGYTF
v_gene: TRBV10-3
abundance: NA
len: 13
j_gene: TRBJ1-2

CDR3aa: CASSLNRGETQYF
v_gene: TRBV10-1
abundance: NA
len: 13
j_gene: TRBJ2-5

CDR3aa: CASSIPFTQHTGELFF
v_gene: TRBV19
abundance: once
len: 16
j_gene: TRBJ2-2

CDR3aa: CASSFWLAGDNEQFF
v_gene: TRBV5-1
abundance: NA
len: 15
j_gene: TRBJ2-1

CDR3aa: CVSSLGTGRGYTF
v_gene: TRBV28
abundance: NA
len: 13
j_gene: TRBJ1-2

CDR3aa: CASSVEGVLYNEQFF
v_gene: TRBV9
abundance: NA
len: 15
j_gene: TRBJ2-1

CDR3aa: CASSLGLAGAVGELFF
v_gene: TRBV5-4
abundance: few
len: 16
j_gene: TRBJ2-2

CDR3aa: CASDKQETQYF
v_gene: TRBV10-1
abundance: few
len: 11
j_gene: TRBJ2-5

CDR3aa: CASGLVGYEQYF
v_gene: TRBV12-5
abundance: NA
len: 12
j_gene: TRBJ2-7

CDR3aa: CASSPGTGELFF
v_gene: TRBV7-7
abundance: NA
len: 12
j_gene: TRBJ2-2

CDR3aa: CASSLAGFHYGYTF
v_gene: TRBV5-6
abundance: NA
len: 14
j_gene: TRBJ1-2

CDR3aa: CASSILRTGRGYNEQFF
v_gene: TRBV19
abundance: NA
len: 17
j_gene: TRBJ2-1

CDR3aa: CASSLVGLEANEQFF
v_gene: TRBV5-4
abundance: NA
len: 15
j_gene: TRBJ2-1

CDR3aa: CAWSMAGATSGYTF
v_gene: TRBV30
abundance: NA
len: 14
j_gene: TRBJ1-2

CDR3aa: CATSRGKTGGTDTQYF
v_gene: TRBV15
abundance: once
len: 16
j_gene: TRBJ2-3

CDR3aa: CASSQISRGHNEQFF
v_gene: TRBV7-9
abundance: NA
len: 15
j_gene: TRBJ2-1

CDR3aa: CASSVTLGEQFF
v_gene: TRBV2
abundance: NA
len: 12
j_gene: TRBJ2-1

CDR3aa: CASSATGIANEKLFF
v_gene: TRBV27
abundance: NA
len: 15
j_gene: TRBJ1-4

CDR3aa: CASSLHNAYNEQFF
v_gene: TRBV5-1
abundance: NA
len: 14
j_gene: TRBJ2-1

CDR3aa: CASRNDRTSTDTQYF
v_gene: TRBV27
abundance: NA
len: 15
j_gene: TRBJ2-3

CDR3aa: CASSTTGSSGNTIYF
v_gene: TRBV28
abundance: NA
len: 15
j_gene: TRBJ1-3

CDR3aa: CASSTRLAGEGETQYF
v_gene: TRBV11-2
abundance: NA
len: 16
j_gene: TRBJ2-5

CDR3aa: CASSLNDLPGSHPRLRNDEQYF
v_gene: TRBV27
abundance: once
len: 22
j_gene: TRBJ2-7

CDR3aa: CASSPYRDNYGYTF
v_gene: TRBV27
abundance: NA
len: 14
j_gene: TRBJ1-2

CDR3aa: CASPTGASGELFF
v_gene: TRBV7-9
abundance: NA
len: 13
j_gene: TRBJ2-2

CDR3aa: CASSPGTEETQYF
v_gene: TRBV5-6
abundance: NA
len: 13
j_gene: TRBJ2-5

CDR3aa: CALRQGEEETQYF
v_gene: TRBV10-3
abundance: few
len: 13
j_gene: TRBJ2-5

CDR3aa: CASSIDPQAITDTQYF
v_gene: TRBV19
abundance: NA
len: 16
j_gene: TRBJ2-3

CDR3aa: CASSSVDRGLDEQFF
v_gene: TRBV11-2
abundance: NA
len: 15
j_gene: TRBJ2-1

CDR3aa: CAWRRKGSNQPQHF
v_gene: TRBV30
abundance: NA
len: 14
j_gene: TRBJ1-5

CDR3aa: CASSLGTEAFF
v_gene: TRBV27
abundance: NA
len: 11
j_gene: TRBJ1-1

CDR3aa: CATTQGLQETQYF
v_gene: TRBV10-3
abundance: NA
len: 13
j_gene: TRBJ2-5

CDR3aa: CASNYKGAGYTF
v_gene: TRBV28
abundance: NA
len: 12
j_gene: TRBJ1-2

CDR3aa: CASSQDPGGRTDTQYF
v_gene: TRBV4-1
abundance: NA
len: 16
j_gene: TRBJ2-3

CDR3aa: CAWSVGTVNTEAFF
v_gene: TRBV30
abundance: NA
len: 14
j_gene: TRBJ1-1

CDR3aa: CASSEAGVVPYNEQFF
v_gene: TRBV6-1
abundance: once
len: 16
j_gene: TRBJ2-1

CDR3aa: CASSLGPSYEQYF
v_gene: TRBV27
abundance: NA
len: 13
j_gene: TRBJ2-7

CDR3aa: CASTPDQTLNTEAFF
v_gene: TRBV28
abundance: once
len: 15
j_gene: TRBJ1-1

CDR3aa: CASSYSQGVDGYTF
v_gene: TRBV6-5
abundance: NA
len: 14
j_gene: TRBJ1-2

CDR3aa: CASRTGYGYTF
v_gene: TRBV28
abundance: NA
len: 11
j_gene: TRBJ1-2

CDR3aa: CASSEGTGGADTQYF
v_gene: TRBV6-1
abundance: NA
len: 15
j_gene: TRBJ2-3

CDR3aa: CASSTIRTARNQPQHF
v_gene: TRBV19
abundance: NA
len: 16
j_gene: TRBJ1-5

CDR3aa: CASSSGQFEAFF
v_gene: TRBV28
abundance: NA
len: 12
j_gene: TRBJ1-1

CDR3aa: CASSSPTEATLSYEQYF
v_gene: TRBV6-4
abundance: NA
len: 17
j_gene: TRBJ2-7

CDR3aa: CASGTGKDTQYF
v_gene: TRBV28
abundance: NA
len: 12
j_gene: TRBJ2-3